A single sample is the source of the 17 T cell receptor beta chains below, sequenced in a study of molecular identifiers for immune sequencing clone quantification. Using its own MiXCR run on the PCR reads, TCRdb lists one record per CDR3 protein. The sample consists of over 85,000 distinct CDR3 sequences, 20% to 25% of them appearing once. The sequenced material came from naive CD8+ T cells from blood, with Jurkat cell RNA spiked in. Sample subset: FACS-sorted CD8+CD4-CCR7+CD45RA+ naive T cells. These receptor sequences come from a human donor in good health. Some libraries in this study had Jurkat cell RNA spiked in.

The chain uses TRBV19 and TRBJ1-5; a weak D match, TRBD1 (6 bases). The germline CDR1 and CDR2 sequences are LNHDA and SQIVND (reference sequence). V lost 3 bases, J lost 4 bases, and 13 bases lay in between. The CDR3 totals 15 residues. In DNA, the CDR3 is TGTGCCAGTAGTATTCAGGGGACTTTTAATCAGCCCCAGCATTTT. The encoded protein is CASSIQGTFNQPQHF.

This clonotype was counted at least ten times. This chain joins TRBV6-4 and TRBJ1-1; 7 bases align to TRBD1. Germline V CDR1 and CDR2: MRHNA, SNTAGT. The CDR3 consists of 13 residues. Trimming cost V 6 bases and J 3 bases; bases outside gene matches: 4. CDR3 DNA sequence: TGTGCCAGCAGCGGACAGGCGGACACTGAAGCTTTCTTT. Translation: CASSGQADTEAFF.

This clonotype has at least ten counts. This sequence joins TRBV11-2 and TRBJ2-7; no firm D call. Trimming removed 5 bases at V and 5 bases at J, with 10 bases between. Germline CDR1 reads SGHAT; CDR2 reads FQNNGV. The CDR3 runs to 12 residues. For the CDR3, the DNA is TGTGCCAGCAGCCCCTTAGCCGACGAGCAGTACTTC. Translation: CASSPLADEQYF.

Of note for this clonotype: With a much larger clone just one base away, this may be a read error. The CDR3 coding sequence is TGTACCATCGCCTCGGCTCTCACTGAAGCTTTCTTT. It is translated as CTIASALTEAFF. This chain links TRBV6-7 with TRBJ1-1; D uncertain. TRBV6-7 is an open reading frame, and its role is uncertain. The length of the CDR3 is 12 residues.

Points on this clonotype: A much more abundant neighbour one base away suggests this may be a read error. The chain recombines TRBV5-1 with TRBJ2-7; TRBD1 aligns across 7 bases. This CDR3 comprises 13 residues. Germline V gives CDR1 SGHRS, CDR2 YFSETQ. CDR3 coding DNA: TGCGCCAGCAGCTTGGAGGGGGCTTACGGGCAGTACTTC. Amino acid sequence: CASSLEGAYGQYF.

V usage is TRBV19 and J usage is TRBJ2-7, with D possibly matching TRBD1 (6 bases). The CDR3 runs 14 residues. The germline V and J ends were trimmed by 4 bases and 0 bases, with 10 bases remaining between them. Germline lookup yields CDR1 LNHDA and CDR2 SQIVND (reference sequence). The CDR3 coding sequence is TGTGCCAGTAGTAAACGGGACATCTCCTACGAGCAGTACTTC. It yields the protein CASSKRDISYEQYF. The whole variable domain, remainder taken from reference TRBV19 and TRBJ2-7, is DGGITQSPKYLFRKEGQNVTLSCEQNLNHDAMYWYRQDPGQGLRLIYYSQIVNDFQKGDIAEGYSVSREKKESFPLTVTSAQKNPTAFYLCASSKRDISYEQYFGPGTRLTVT.

A word on this clonotype: Being one base from a much bigger clone, this may be a read error. The J gene is TRBJ1-5, the V gene TRBV27; D not resolved. Trimming shortened V by 8 bases and J by 6 bases, and 8 bases separated the two germline ends. Germline lookup yields CDR1 MNHEY and CDR2 SMNVEV (reference sequence). The CDR3 is 11 amino acids. CDR3 coding DNA: TGTGCCAGCGGGCTTTTTCAGCCCCAGCATTTT. The encoded protein is CASGLFQPQHF.

This clonotype was observed many times. This chain links TRBV19 with TRBJ2-7; 8 positions agree with TRBD2. The CDR3 runs 14 residues. Losses at the gene ends were 3 bases for V and 6 bases for J; bases not matched to a gene: 7. Germline assignment: CDR1 LNHDA and CDR2 SQIVND (reference sequence). As DNA, the CDR3 is TGTGCCAGTAGTATTACCGGGACTAGTAGCGAGCAGTACTTC. It is translated as CASSITGTSSEQYF.

A single count supports this clonotype. Given the absence of the conserved phenylalanine or tryptophan at the CDR3 end, a read error is likely. J is TRBJ2-6 and V is TRBV5-6, with D possibly matching TRBD2 (6 bases). Germline V gene lookup returns CDR1 SGHDT and CDR2 YYEEEE. Between the trimmed V and J ends, which lost 4 bases and 0 bases, there was a span of 11 bases. The CDR3 spans 16 residues. CDR3 DNA sequence: TGTGCCAGCAGCCGTGACGGGAGCTCTGGGGCCAACGTCCTGACTCTC. Amino acids: CASSRDGSSGANVLTL.

In this sample, this clonotype turned up many times. The J gene is TRBJ1-3, the V gene TRBV20-1; D gene ambiguous. V was trimmed by 0 bases and J by 8 bases, leaving 8 bases between them. The length of the CDR3 is 12 residues. The germline CDR1 and CDR2 sequences are DFQATT and SNEGSKA (reference sequence). The CDR3 spells CSARDSGDTIYF. CDR3 nucleotides: TGCAGTGCTAGAGACTCAGGCGACACCATATATTTT.

The chain is built from TRBV11-2 and TRBJ1-4, with 7 bases lining up with TRBD1. The germline CDR1 and CDR2 sequences are SGHAT and FQNNGV. The V gene end was trimmed by 3 bases and the J gene end by 1 base; junction bases not matched to a gene: 5. The CDR3 spans 16 residues. The CDR3 is CASSFAAGGTNEKLFF. The CDR3 region has the DNA TGTGCCAGCAGCTTCGCCGCAGGGGGAACTAATGAAAAACTGTTTTTT.

This sequence joins TRBV27 and TRBJ2-3, with 12 positions matching TRBD2. V gave up 0 bases and J gave up 4 bases; unmatched junction bases: 5. The CDR3 is 17 amino acids. Germline CDR1 MNHEY, CDR2 SMNVEV (reference sequence). CDR3 coding DNA: TGTGCCAGCAGTTTATCAGTGGGACTAGCGGGCCCAGATACGCAGTATTTT. Translating it yields CASSLSVGLAGPDTQYF.

This chain connects TRBV11-2 to TRBJ2-1, with 14 positions matching TRBD2. CDR1 is SGHAT and CDR2 is FQNNGV in the germline V gene. The J segment lost 2 bases and the V segment lost 4 bases, leaving 22 bases of the junction unmatched. The CDR3 covers 23 residues. The CDR3 DNA follows: TGTGCCAGCAGCTGTGAGACAGGGATAACCGGGACTAGCGGGAGTTGTCCCTACAATGAGCAGTTCTTC. It encodes CASSCETGITGTSGSCPYNEQFF.

This clonotype has only a few counts. J is TRBJ2-7 and V is TRBV5-1, with D possibly TRBD1 on 5 matching bases. The germline V and J ends were trimmed by 4 bases and 0 bases, with 14 bases remaining between them. This CDR3 comprises 15 residues. Germline loops: CDR1 SGHRS, CDR2 YFSETQ. CDR3 residues: CASSPADRISYEQYF. The CDR3, as DNA: TGCGCCAGCAGCCCAGCAGACAGAATCTCCTACGAGCAGTACTTC.

With respect to this clonotype: A junction boundary mismatches the germline segment, possibly from a read error. The rearrangement uses TRBV4-1 and TRBJ2-7; 8 positions agree with TRBD2. The V gene's germline CDR1 is MGHRA and CDR2 YSYEKL. The CDR3 consists of 15 residues. CDR3 in amino acids: CASSQAGGPSYGQYF. In DNA, the CDR3 is TGCGCCAGCAGCCAAGCGGGAGGGCCCTCTTACGGGCAGTACTTC.

This clonotype was detected ten times or more. This sequence joins TRBV7-9 and TRBJ2-7, with D hard to call. Trimming removed 10 bases at V and 0 bases at J, with 13 bases between. Germline CDR1 reads SEHNR; CDR2 reads FQNEAQ (reference sequence). This CDR3 comprises 13 residues. CDR3 DNA sequence: TGTGCCATCCGGGCAGCGAGCTCCTACGAGCAGTACTTC. Its translation: CAIRAASSYEQYF.

Turning to this clonotype: Since a much larger clone is just one base distant, this may be a read error. Lacking the conserved final phenylalanine or tryptophan, this CDR3 likely reflects a read error. The chain links TRBV7-9 to TRBJ2-7; tentatively, D is TRBD1 (5 bases). The CDR3 has 14 amino acids. Trimming removed 5 bases at V and 5 bases at J, with 16 bases between. Germline CDR1 SEHNR, CDR2 FQNEAQ (reference sequence). CDR3 DNA: TGTGCCAGCAGCCCAAAAGGGGCTGGGAACGAGCAGTACTCC. It codes for CASSPKGAGNEQYS.